Each of the 15 T cell receptor beta chains below was sequenced from the same sample in a study of early T cells in non-severe SARS-CoV-2 infection. TCRdb independently ran MiXCR on the 5' RACE reads; one entry per CDR3 protein. The table records tens of thousands of distinct CDR3 sequences, approximately 12% of them present only once. The specimen was whole blood. All receptors come from an adult who was a healthcare worker with PCR-confirmed SARS-CoV-2 infection or an uninfected control (not recorded which).

This clonotype showed up just a few times. This chain joins TRBV7-3 and TRBJ2-7; D not resolved. This CDR3 has 12 residues. In germline, CDR1 is SGHTA, CDR2 FQGTGA. V shed 3 bases and J shed 2 bases, with 5 bases lying between them. Here the CDR3 reads CASSFRTYEQYF. CDR3 in DNA: TGTGCCAGCAGCTTCCGTACCTACGAGCAGTACTTC.

This clonotype has at least ten counts. This chain uses TRBV29-1 with TRBJ1-1; 8 nucleotides align to TRBD1. The V segment lost 7 bases and the J segment 3 bases; nucleotides outside the gene matches: 13. The CDR3 runs to 15 residues. The germline V gene encodes CDR1 SQVTM and CDR2 ANQGSEA. In DNA form, the CDR3 reads TGCAGCGCCGCTCAGGGGGCGGCTCTGGACACTGAAGCTTTCTTT. This gives the protein CSAAQGAALDTEAFF.

The gene calls are TRBV20-1 and TRBJ2-7, with 8 bases fitting TRBD2. The CDR3 consists of 15 residues. Looked up from germline, CDR1 is DFQATT and CDR2 is SNEGSKA (reference sequence). The ends lost 0 bases at V and 2 bases at J; junction bases unmatched: 6. CDR3 nucleotide sequence: TGCAGTGCTAGAGATGTCGGGAGGGACCCCTACGAGCAGTACTTC. Translating it yields CSARDVGRDPYEQYF.

This clonotype has just a few counts. CDR3 in amino acids: CSANHIDSPLHF. The CDR3 nucleotides read TGCAGTGCAAACCATATCGATTCACCCCTCCACTTT. J is TRBJ1-6 and V is TRBV20-1, with D unclear. CDR1 and CDR2 from the germline V gene are DFQATT and SNEGSKA (reference sequence). V lost 6 bases to trimming and J lost 8 bases, with 11 bases between them. The CDR3 spans 12 residues.

This clonotype has more than one count but fewer than ten. This chain links TRBV6-1 with TRBJ2-2; D ambiguous. The V end was cut by 1 base, the J end by 2 bases, with 2 bases between. This CDR3 is 13 amino acids long. CDR1 and CDR2 from the germline V gene are MNHNS and SASEGT. CDR3: CASSEVNTGELFF. The CDR3 nucleotides read TGTGCCAGCAGTGAAGTAAACACCGGGGAGCTGTTTTTT.

Sample share makes this clonotype medium-sized. The chain carries TRBV6-5 and TRBJ1-2, with a possible D match to TRBD1 (6 bases). This CDR3 spans 15 amino acids. The V gene lost 5 bases and the J gene lost 2 bases, with 15 bases spanning the gap. Looked up from germline, CDR1 is MNHEY and CDR2 is SVGAGI. The CDR3 nucleotides read TGTGCCAGCAGTCCTTGGGACAAGCCCAACTATGGCTACACCTTC. Amino acid sequence: CASSPWDKPNYGYTF.

This clonotype was seen only a few times. The chain has TRBV27 and TRBJ2-3; the D is unclear. This CDR3 comprises 13 residues. Germline V gives CDR1 MNHEY, CDR2 SMNVEV (reference sequence). V was cut by 5 bases and J by 2 bases, with 8 bases left in between. The CDR3 DNA reads as TGTGCCAGCAGTATACCGTACACAGATACGCAGTATTTT. Translating gives CASSIPYTDTQYF.

This rearrangement joins TRBV5-4 to TRBJ1-3; D not resolved. Germline V gives CDR1 SGHNT, CDR2 YYREEE (reference sequence). The CDR3 totals 14 residues. With 0 bases removed from V and 2 bases from J, the gap between germline ends came to 6 bases. This chain's CDR3 is CASSLDGAGNTIYF. The CDR3 bases are TGTGCCAGCAGCTTGGATGGAGCTGGAAACACCATATATTTT.

This clonotype was seen ten or more times. This sequence joins TRBV7-2 and TRBJ2-7, with 9 bases matching TRBD1. V was pared by 5 bases and J by 7 bases, with 12 bases of the junction left unmatched. This CDR3 is built from 15 residues. The germline gives CDR1 SGHTA, CDR2 FQGNSA. CDR3 nucleotides: TGTGCCAGCAGCCAGGTGGGGACAGGGCTAGGTGAGCAGTACTTC. It translates to CASSQVGTGLGEQYF.

On this clonotype: A much larger clone lies one base from this, so it may be a read error. V is TRBV12-3 or TRBV12-4 and J is TRBJ2-3; the match to TRBD2 covers 10 bases. This CDR3 has 17 amino acids. The CDR3 here is CASSPGALAGYTDAQYF. CDR3 bases: TGTGCCAGCAGCCCAGGGGCACTAGCGGGATACACAGATGCGCAGTATTTT.

This rearrangement joins TRBV9 to TRBJ2-1; D assignment may be TRBD1 or TRBD2 (5 bases each). Germline assignment: CDR1 SGDLS and CDR2 YYNGEE. CDR3 length: 15 residues. The V end lost 2 bases, the J end lost 8 bases, and 17 bases lay between the germline ends. CDR3 DNA: TGTGCCAGCAGCGTCCGGGACGGAATAATCCATGAGCAGTTCTTC. The encoded protein is CASSVRDGIIHEQFF.

This clonotype occurred a few times. The chain is built from TRBV28 and TRBJ2-7; D not certain. With 7 bases removed from V and 7 bases from J, the gap between germline ends came to 20 bases. The CDR3 sequence is 14 residues long. CDR1 is MDHEN and CDR2 is SYDVKM in the germline V gene. The DNA for the CDR3 is TGTGCCAGCATTAGCACTCTAGGGATTGGTGAGCAGTACTTC. Its translation is CASISTLGIGEQYF.

V gene TRBV20-1 combines with J gene TRBJ2-7; D may be TRBD1 (6 bases). Germline V gene sequence: CDR1 DFQATT, CDR2 SNEGSKA (reference sequence). The CDR3 loop spans 18 amino acids. V dropped 0 bases and J dropped 4 bases, with 25 bases sitting between them. This CDR3 reads CSARDVHDYGDTTYEQYF. CDR3 nucleotide sequence: TGCAGTGCTAGAGATGTTCATGATTACGGGGACACCACATACGAGCAGTACTTC.

This clonotype occurred many times. The gene calls are TRBV7-9 and TRBJ2-3, with TRBD1 identical over 7 bases. V trimming: 4 bases; J trimming: 2 bases; junction bases outside the gene matches: 6. The CDR3 sequence is 15 residues long. Germline V lookup: CDR1 SEHNR, CDR2 FQNEAQ (reference sequence). The CDR3 reads CASSSTTGPTDTQYF. CDR3 in DNA: TGTGCCAGCAGCTCCACGACAGGGCCCACAGATACGCAGTATTTT. Full variable domain (remainder filled in from reference TRBV7-9 and TRBJ2-3): DTGVSQNPRHKITKRGQNVTFRCDPISEHNRLYWYRQTLGQGPEFLTYFQNEAQLEKSRLLSDRFSAERPKGSFSTLEIQRTEQGDSAMYLCASSSTTGPTDTQYFGPGTRLTVL.

This clonotype has ten or more counts. This chain uses TRBV7-3 with TRBJ2-2; no firm D call. This CDR3 spans 14 amino acids. V lost 2 bases and J 7 bases, leaving 11 bases between the germline ends. CDR1 is SGHTA and CDR2 is FQGTGA in the germline V gene. CDR3 DNA sequence: TGTGCCAGCAGCTTATCGCCGGGTATCGGGGAGCTGTTTTTT. Encoded protein: CASSLSPGIGELFF. The full variable domain, completed using reference TRBV7-3 and TRBJ2-2, is GAGVSQTPSNKVTEKGKYVELRCDPISGHTALYWYRQSLGQGPEFLIYFQGTGAADDSGLPNDRFFAVRPEGSVSTLKIQRTERGDSAVYLCASSLSPGIGELFFGEGSRLTVL.